These 27 T cell receptor beta chains originate from one sample sequenced in a study of blood T cell repertoires in COVID-19. This table comes from immunoSEQ multiplex PCR, and its TCRdb copy is limited to in-frame clones, with some not included. The sample contains tens of thousands of clones, about four fifths of which appear only once. The specimen was peripheral blood. These receptors all stem from a human donor in a cohort sampled during active COVID-19.

The chain employs TRBV27 and TRBJ2-7; D remains unclear. V was pared by 4 bases and J by 6 bases, with 19 bases between. The CDR3 covers 15 residues. Germline assignment: CDR1 MNHEY and CDR2 SMNVEV (reference sequence). CDR3 region: CASSYTSPPGGEQYV. Written as DNA, the CDR3 is TGTGCCAGCAGTTACACTTCCCCCCCAGGTGGCGAGCAGTACGTC.

The chain is built from TRBV29-1 and TRBJ2-7, with D perhaps TRBD1 (6 bases). Germline lookup yields CDR1 SQVTM and CDR2 ANQGSEA. The CDR3 contains 13 residues. V gave up 0 bases and J gave up 6 bases, with 12 bases separating them. CDR3 protein: CSVEEGDKGEQYV. The CDR3 region has the DNA TGCAGCGTTGAAGAGGGGGACAAGGGCGAGCAGTACGTC.

The chain links TRBV24-1 to TRBJ2-7; a possible D gene is TRBD2 (6 bases). The V end lost 1 base, the J end lost 3 bases, and 12 bases lay between the germline ends. Germline-derived CDR1 and CDR2 are KGHDR and SFDVKD. CDR3 length: 15 amino acids. CDR3 nucleotides: TGTGCCACCAGTGATTTTAGGCAGGGAGGCTACGAGCAGTACGTC. Translated, it gives CATSDFRQGGYEQYV.

In its sample, this clone was seen once. This chain joins TRBV27 and TRBJ1-2; unclear D gene. The CDR3 is 12 residues long. Trimming cost V 8 bases and J 3 bases, with 10 bases left between them. Looked up from germline, CDR1 is MNHEY and CDR2 is SMNVEV (reference sequence). CDR3 protein: CASGRDDYGYTF. The DNA of the CDR3 is TGTGCCAGCGGCCGGGATGACTATGGCTACACCTTC.

V gene TRBV10-3 combines with J gene TRBJ1-1; TRBD1 matches at 7 bases. Germline CDR1 reads ENHRY; CDR2 reads SYGVKD. V lost 3 bases to trimming and J lost 1 base; unmatched junction nucleotides: 8. The CDR3 consists of 16 residues. Here the CDR3 DNA reads TGTGCCATCAGTGACCCCTACAGGGGAAAGAACACTGAAGCTTTCTTT. This sequence encodes CAISDPYRGKNTEAFF.

The gene calls are TRBV19 and TRBJ1-4, with D uncertain. Germline CDR1 LNHDA, CDR2 SQIVND (reference sequence). The CDR3 covers 16 residues. Trimming took off 5 bases at V and 3 bases at J, with 16 bases between the two ends. The CDR3 bases are TGTGCCAGTAGTTATCCAGAGGGAGCATCTAATGAAAAACTGTTTTTT. Translating it yields CASSYPEGASNEKLFF.

Comments on this clone: At the DNA level, this CDR3 is encoded by other sequences in the same sample as well. The V and J genes are TRBV29-1 and TRBJ1-1; perhaps TRBD1 as D (6 bases). Germline values: CDR1 SQVTM, CDR2 ANQGSEA. There are 11 residues in the CDR3. Trimming left V 4 bases short and J 5 bases short, with 8 bases between. CDR3: CSVARGTEAFF. The DNA for the CDR3 is TGCAGCGTTGCCAGGGGTACTGAAGCTTTCTTT. The full variable domain, its missing parts supplied by reference TRBV29-1 and TRBJ1-1, is SAVISQKPSRDICQRGTSLTIQCQVDSQVTMMFWYRQQPGQSLTLIATANQGSEATYESGFVIDKFPISRPNLTFSTLTVSNMSPEDSSIYLCSVARGTEAFFGQGTRLTVV.

This chain links TRBV5-1 with TRBJ2-7; D not resolved. The CDR3 is 15 amino acids. Germline V gene lookup returns CDR1 SGHRS and CDR2 YFSETQ. Trimming shortened V by 3 bases and J by 2 bases, and 15 bases separated the two germline ends. CDR3 sequence (DNA): TGCGCCAGCAGCTCACTCCCGGGTCCACCCTACGAGCAGTACTTC. As protein: CASSSLPGPPYEQYF. Together with reference TRBV5-1 and TRBJ2-7, the CDR3 gives the full variable domain: KAGVTQTPRYLIKTRGQQVTLSCSPISGHRSVSWYQQTPGQGLQFLFEYFSETQRNKGNFPGRFSGRQFSNSRSEMNVSTLELGDSALYLCASSSLPGPPYEQYFGPGTRLTVT.

This chain uses TRBV28 with TRBJ2-7; the D gene is possibly TRBD2 (5 bases). The CDR3 length is 14 residues. Germline lookup yields CDR1 MDHEN and CDR2 SYDVKM. V dropped 2 bases and J dropped 3 bases, with 11 bases sitting between them. The chain's CDR3 is CASSLNVDFYEQYF. CDR3 nucleotide sequence: TGTGCCAGCAGTTTAAATGTGGACTTCTACGAGCAGTACTTC.

This clone has just a few counts. The genes are TRBV15 and TRBJ1-2; D uncertain. V lost 0 bases and J 3 bases, leaving 14 bases between the germline ends. The germline V gene encodes CDR1 LNHNV and CDR2 YYDKDF (reference sequence). The CDR3 runs to 16 residues. The CDR3 region is CATSRDAQALHYGYTF. Written as DNA, the CDR3 is TGTGCCACCAGCAGAGATGCGCAGGCACTCCACTATGGCTACACCTTC.

This clone was seen only a few times. The chain links TRBV7-9 to TRBJ1-2; D not certain. With 2 bases removed from V and 4 bases from J, the gap between germline ends came to 14 bases. The V gene's germline CDR1 is SEHNR and CDR2 FQNEAQ (reference sequence). The CDR3 is made up of 15 amino acids. For the CDR3, the DNA is TGTGCCAGCAGCTTAAGTCAGGCAGTCTCCTATGGCTACACCTTC. Translated: CASSLSQAVSYGYTF. The whole variable domain, remainder taken from reference TRBV7-9 and TRBJ1-2, is DTGVSQNPRHKITKRGQNVTFRCDPISEHNRLYWYRQTLGQGPEFLTYFQNEAQLEKSRLLSDRFSAERPKGSFSTLEIQRTEQGDSAMYLCASSLSQAVSYGYTFGSGTRLTVV.

The V gene is TRBV6-6, the J gene TRBJ1-1, with D possibly TRBD1 on 6 matching bases. V lost 5 bases to trimming and J lost 5 bases, with 9 bases between them. This CDR3 contains 12 residues. Per germline, CDR1 MNHNY and CDR2 SVGAGI (reference sequence). As DNA, the CDR3 is TGTGCCAGCAGTCCAGGGGAGACTGAAGCTTTCTTT. Its protein is CASSPGETEAFF.

The V gene is TRBV24-1, the J gene TRBJ1-5; D may be TRBD1 (6 bases). The germline V and J ends were trimmed by 10 bases and 6 bases, with 24 bases remaining between them. This CDR3 is built from 16 residues. Per the germline V gene, CDR1 is KGHDR and CDR2 is SFDVKD. CDR3 DNA sequence: TGTGCCACGGTACCTAGGGTAGGGGGTATGGGTCAGCCCCAGCATTTT. Residues: CATVPRVGGMGQPQHF.

V and J are TRBV5-6 and TRBJ2-3; 8 bases align to TRBD1. V was pared by 0 bases and J by 5 bases, with 5 bases of the junction left unmatched. The CDR3 has 15 residues. Germline V gene sequence: CDR1 SGHDT, CDR2 YYEEEE. CDR3 sequence reads: CASSLADRGGDTQYF. The CDR3 DNA reads TGTGCCAGCAGCTTGGCTGACAGGGGTGGAGATACGCAGTATTTT.

The chain recombines TRBV7-6 with TRBJ2-5, with D perhaps matching TRBD1 (6 bases). CDR3 length: 15 amino acids. Germline V gives CDR1 SGHVS, CDR2 FNYEAQ. The germline V and J ends were trimmed by 5 bases and 2 bases, with 15 bases remaining between them. The CDR3 DNA reads TGTGCCAGCAGCCCAACTCCGGACAGACAAGAGACCCAGTACTTC. As protein: CASSPTPDRQETQYF.

The J gene is TRBJ2-4, the V gene TRBV11-2; 7 bases agree with TRBD1. V dropped 5 bases and J dropped 0; count of bases not matched to a gene: 10. CDR1 and CDR2 (germline): SGHAT, FQNNGV. The CDR3 loop spans 17 amino acids. The CDR3 sequence is CASSPQDRRLAKNIQYF. In DNA form, the CDR3 reads TGTGCCAGCAGCCCGCAGGACAGGCGGTTAGCCAAAAACATTCAGTACTTC.

This clone has a handful of counts. The chain links TRBV10-3 to TRBJ2-7; 7 bases agree with TRBD1. The CDR3 has 13 amino acids. The V gene's germline CDR1 is ENHRY and CDR2 SYGVKD. The trim removed 11 bases at V and 4 bases at J, leaving 11 bases unmatched. For the CDR3, the DNA is TGTGCCTCCTCCGGGACAGATACTTACGAGCAGTACTTC. It codes for CASSGTDTYEQYF.

The rearrangement uses TRBV4-1 and TRBJ1-2; TRBD1 agrees at 11 bases. Germline trimming cut 0 bases from V and 8 bases from J; bases unmatched to any gene: 8. The CDR3 is made up of 16 amino acids. Germline lookup yields CDR1 MGHRA and CDR2 YSYEKL. The CDR3 sequence is CASSQDPGQGAQGYTF. In nucleotides, the CDR3 is TGCGCCAGCAGCCAAGATCCCGGACAGGGGGCGCAAGGCTACACCTTC.

The chain's CDR3 is CASSHQGGFGGYTF. CDR3 bases: TGTGCCAGCAGCCACCAAGGGGGCTTCGGTGGCTACACCTTC. This chain links TRBV7-3 with TRBJ1-2, with 7 positions matching TRBD1. V dropped 5 bases and J dropped 7; count of bases not matched to a gene: 10. The CDR3 contains 14 residues. Germline assignment: CDR1 SGHTA and CDR2 FQGTGA.

By frequency in the sample, this clone is medium-sized. This rearrangement joins TRBV3-1 (or the pseudogene TRBV3-2) to TRBJ2-7, with TRBD1 identical over 7 bases. The CDR3 runs 13 residues. Unmatched junction bases numbered 9, after V lost 10 bases and J lost 3 bases. Germline V gene data show CDR1 as LGHDT and CDR2 as YNNKEL (reference sequence). This CDR3 reads CATFDQGDYEQYV. The CDR3 DNA is TGTGCCACCTTCGACCAGGGGGACTACGAGCAGTACGTC.

The chain links TRBV6-6 to TRBJ2-3, with D possibly TRBD2 on 5 matching bases. Germline V gives CDR1 MNHNY, CDR2 SVGAGI (reference sequence). V shed 0 bases and J shed 0 bases, with 7 bases lying between them. This CDR3 region has 15 residues. Here the CDR3 DNA reads TGTGCCAGCAGTTACTCGTTAGCGAGCACAGATACGCAGTATTTT. Encoded protein: CASSYSLASTDTQYF.

The V and J genes are TRBV24-1 and TRBJ1-2; 8 bases match TRBD1. V trimming: 3 bases; J trimming: 5 bases; junction bases outside the gene matches: 4. There are 14 residues in the CDR3. Germline V CDR1 and CDR2: KGHDR, SFDVKD. CDR3 in amino acids: CATSDGDRPYGYTF. The CDR3 coding sequence is TGTGCCACCAGTGATGGGGACAGGCCTTATGGCTACACCTTC.

V gene TRBV7-2 combines with J gene TRBJ2-5; TRBD2 matches 7 bases. This CDR3 spans 15 amino acids. With V trimmed by 5 bases and J by 4 bases, 10 bases remained unmatched. The germline gives CDR1 SGHTA, CDR2 FQGNSA. In DNA form, the CDR3 reads TGTGCCAGCAGCCAGGCCGTAGGGAGGGGAGAGACCCAGTACTTC. It yields the protein CASSQAVGRGETQYF.

CDR3 region: CASSANNEQFF. DNA of the CDR3: TGTGCCAGCAGTGCCAACAATGAGCAGTTCTTC. V and J are TRBV25-1 and TRBJ2-1; no firm D call. V was trimmed by 4 bases and J by 5 bases, leaving 3 bases between them. CDR1 and CDR2 from the germline V gene are MGHDK and SYGVNS. The CDR3 totals 11 residues.

Many counts were recorded for this clone. This sequence joins TRBV18 and TRBJ2-3; 10 nucleotides agree with TRBD2. CDR1 KGHSH and CDR2 LQKENI come from the germline V gene. V was pared by 2 bases and J by 6 bases, with 14 bases of the junction left unmatched. The CDR3 is 18 amino acids. The CDR3 region is CASSPSYSASGRRDTQYF. The DNA of the CDR3 is TGTGCCAGCTCACCAAGTTACTCGGCTAGCGGGAGACGGGATACGCAGTATTTT.

The rearrangement joins TRBV28 to TRBJ2-7; 7 bases line up with TRBD1. After removal of 5 bases from V and 5 bases from J, the junction contained 12 bases not matched to a gene. CDR1 and CDR2 (germline): MDHEN, SYDVKM. The length of the CDR3 is 15 residues. CDR3 in amino acids: CASSAGQDLENEQYV. The CDR3 region has the DNA TGTGCCAGCAGTGCCGGACAGGACCTGGAGAACGAGCAGTACGTC.

This clone was picked up a small number of times. The chain is built from TRBV9 and TRBJ2-7; 7 positions agree with TRBD2. Germline CDR1 SGDLS, CDR2 YYNGEE. The length of the CDR3 is 15 residues. V lost 2 bases and J lost 6; bases outside the gene matches: 11. The CDR3 region has the DNA TGTGCCAGCAGCGTTTCTGGCTCCTTAGCGGGCGAGCAGTACTTC. Translated, it gives CASSVSGSLAGEQYF.